This T cell receptor (beta chain) was sequenced for a study of blood T cell repertoires in COVID-19. Whole-study context: Samples taken during acute and convalescent COVID-19 were collected in the United States, Italy and Spain. The cDNA or gDNA used as material had been derived from T cells, B-cell-depleted T cells, or PBMCs.

The CDR3 sequence is 18 residues long. Per the germline V gene, CDR1 is MNHEY and CDR2 is SMNVEV (reference sequence). Trimming stripped 1 base from V and 7 bases from J, with 23 bases between. Original processing notes: Amplification with reference gene primers provided the estimates of nucleated cell counts. Measured with immunoSEQ multiplex PCR; TCRdb has only the in-frame clones, and not every one. D and trimming come from the DNA, and the V and J calls and clone size come from that table. The table includes around 100,000 clones, less than 95% detected once. The rearrangement links TRBV27 to TRBJ2-4, with D possibly being TRBD1 (6 bases). The specimen was peripheral blood. The TCR comes from a human donor with active COVID-19. The donor label of this sample is uncertain. The CDR3 DNA follows: TGTGCCAGCAGTTTATATCCCCCGACAGGTTGGGTGAACAACATTCAGTACTTC. Its translation is CASSLYPPTGWVNNIQYF.